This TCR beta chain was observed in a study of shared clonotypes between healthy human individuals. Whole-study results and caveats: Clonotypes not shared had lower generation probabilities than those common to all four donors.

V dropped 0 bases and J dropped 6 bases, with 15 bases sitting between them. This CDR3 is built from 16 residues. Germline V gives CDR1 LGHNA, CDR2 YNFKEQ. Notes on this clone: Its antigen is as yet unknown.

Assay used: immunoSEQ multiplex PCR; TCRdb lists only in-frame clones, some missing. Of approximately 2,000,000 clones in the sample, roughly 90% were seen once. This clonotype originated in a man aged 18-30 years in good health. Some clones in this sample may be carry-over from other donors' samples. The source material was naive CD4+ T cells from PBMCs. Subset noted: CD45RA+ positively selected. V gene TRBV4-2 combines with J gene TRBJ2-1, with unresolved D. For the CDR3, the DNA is TGTGCCAGCAGCCAAGATTTGGCCAGCGCACTCAATGAGCAGTTCTTC. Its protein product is CASSQDLASALNEQFF.